This T cell receptor beta chain was observed in a study of blood T cell repertoires in COVID-19. On the study more broadly: Researchers got acute and convalescent COVID-19 samples from the United States, Italy and Spain. From T cells, B-cell-depleted T cells, or PBMCs came the material, which was cDNA or gDNA.

Per the authors' pipeline: Using reference gene primer amplification, nucleated cell counts were estimated. Sequenced by immunoSEQ multiplex PCR; TCRdb stores in-frame clones only, minus some. V, J and clone size derive from that table, while D and trimming were established from the DNA sequence. The table lists 130,000 to 150,000 clones, over 70% of them singletons. This clone was observed a single time. In germline, CDR1 is LNHDA, CDR2 SQIVND (reference sequence). The CDR3 contains 15 residues. J gave up 10 bases and V 7 bases, and 11 bases lay outside the gene matches. Material for sequencing was peripheral blood. This TCR was recovered from a man in his fifties who had recovered from COVID-19. J is TRBJ2-1 and V is TRBV19; 12 bases are a match to TRBD2. CDR3 protein: CASTPTSGGQGEQFF. CDR3 coding DNA: TGTGCCAGTACCCCGACTAGCGGGGGTCAAGGGGAGCAGTTCTTC. The full variable domain, in which reference TRBV19 and TRBJ2-1 provide the parts outside the CDR3, is DGGITQSPKYLFRKEGQNVTLSCEQNLNHDAMYWYRQDPGQGLRLIYYSQIVNDFQKGDIAEGYSVSREKKESFPLTVTSAQKNPTAFYLCASTPTSGGQGEQFFGPGTRLTVL.